These 14 T cell receptor beta chains were sequenced from one sample in a study of T cell responses to AZD1222 COVID-19 vaccine. TCRdb's copy holds only in-frame clones and misses some; the assay was immunoSEQ multiplex PCR. The data hold 80,000 to 90,000 clones, with over 85% observed a single time. The sample here was peripheral blood, taken on day 0 of AZD1222 vaccination. The source is an adult in good health.

V and J are TRBV5-1 and TRBJ1-2; D possibly corresponds to TRBD1 (6 bases). CDR1 SGHRS and CDR2 YFSETQ come from the germline V gene. The V gene lost 0 bases and the J gene lost 5 bases, with 14 bases spanning the gap. The CDR3 is made up of 15 amino acids. The CDR3 spells CASSLGGAGAYGYTF. In DNA, the CDR3 is TGCGCCAGCAGCTTGGGAGGAGCAGGGGCTTATGGCTACACCTTC.

The CDR3 spells CASSRPGQGSEKLFF. Written as DNA, the CDR3 is TGTGCCAGTAGTAGACCGGGACAGGGTAGTGAAAAACTGTTTTTT. J is TRBJ1-4 and V is TRBV19; 9 nucleotides agree with TRBD1. V was clipped by 4 bases and J by 7 bases; unmatched bases: 7. Germline V gene lookup returns CDR1 LNHDA and CDR2 SQIVND (reference sequence). CDR3 length: 15 residues. The full variable domain, rest sourced from reference TRBV19 and TRBJ1-4, is DGGITQSPKYLFRKEGQNVTLSCEQNLNHDAMYWYRQDPGQGLRLIYYSQIVNDFQKGDIAEGYSVSREKKESFPLTVTSAQKNPTAFYLCASSRPGQGSEKLFFGSGTQLSVL.

This clone was counted a few times. This chain joins TRBV28 and TRBJ2-2; no clear D. CDR3 size: 17 residues. Per the germline V gene, CDR1 is MDHEN and CDR2 is SYDVKM. Trimming pared 3 bases from V and 0 bases from J, leaving 14 bases between. The CDR3 loop is CASSLMGSGSNTGELFF. CDR3 bases: TGTGCCAGCAGTTTGATGGGGTCAGGTTCGAACACCGGGGAGCTGTTTTTT.

This clone was recorded once. This sequence joins TRBV18 and TRBJ1-2; TRBD1 matches at 7 bases. Losses at the gene ends were 4 bases for V and 4 bases for J; bases not matched to a gene: 9. From germline, CDR1 is KGHSH and CDR2 LQKENI. The CDR3 sequence is 15 residues long. The CDR3 DNA follows: TGTGCCAGCTCACGGGGGACAGAACTGATCTATGGCTACACCTTC. Translating gives CASSRGTELIYGYTF.

The chain joins TRBV12-3 or TRBV12-4 to TRBJ2-3; D uncertain. V gave up 1 base and J gave up 4 bases, with 6 bases separating them. This CDR3 comprises 13 residues. CDR3 protein: CASSLGGSDTQYF. CDR3 coding DNA: TGTGCCAGCAGTTTAGGTGGTTCAGATACGCAGTATTTT.

The V call is TRBV28, the J call TRBJ1-3; no firm D call. Germline V gene data show CDR1 as MDHEN and CDR2 as SYDVKM. Trimming stripped 6 bases from V and 1 base from J, with 10 bases between. The CDR3 totals 14 residues. The CDR3 loop reads CASSPSWSGNTIYF. As DNA, the CDR3 is TGTGCCAGCAGCCCGAGTTGGTCTGGAAACACCATATATTTT. Drawing the rest from reference TRBV28 and TRBJ1-3, the complete variable domain is DVKVTQSSRYLVKRTGEKVFLECVQDMDHENMFWYRQDPGLGLRLIYFSYDVKMKEKGDIPEGYSVSREKKERFSLILESASTNQTSMYLCASSPSWSGNTIYFGEGSWLTVV.

The gene calls are TRBV7-9 and TRBJ1-1, with TRBD1 identical over 7 bases. The V and J ends lost 7 bases and 1 base, in that order; junction bases with no gene match: 15. Per germline, CDR1 SEHNR and CDR2 FQNEAQ (reference sequence). The CDR3 covers 17 residues. CDR3 region: CASNHVEGAPRNTEAFF. CDR3 sequence (DNA): TGTGCCAGCAACCACGTGGAGGGGGCCCCCAGGAACACTGAAGCTTTCTTT.

This clone was detected only once. The chain couples TRBV4-1 to TRBJ1-1; the match to TRBD1 covers 8 bases. Losses at the gene ends were 3 bases for V and 6 bases for J; bases not matched to a gene: 6. The length of the CDR3 is 14 residues. Germline CDR1 and CDR2: MGHRA and YSYEKL. In nucleotides, the CDR3 is TGCGCCAGCAGCCAGAGGACAGGGTCGGCTGAAGCTTTCTTT. Amino acid sequence: CASSQRTGSAEAFF.

A single count supports this clone. The chain recombines TRBV11-2 with TRBJ1-1; D is possibly TRBD1 (5 bases). Trimming left V 1 base short and J 6 bases short, with 15 bases between. The CDR3 totals 15 residues. The V gene's germline CDR1 is SGHAT and CDR2 FQNNGV. In DNA, the CDR3 is TGTGCCAGCAGCTTAGTGGTATCCGGGACGGCTGAAGCTTTCTTT. It is translated as CASSLVVSGTAEAFF.

The rearrangement links TRBV5-4 to TRBJ1-1, with D uncertain. The CDR3 is 14 residues long. V lost 0 bases, J lost 8 bases, and 14 bases lay in between. Per the germline V gene, CDR1 is SGHNT and CDR2 is YYREEE (reference sequence). The CDR3 here is CASSLDLRTAEAFF. The DNA of the CDR3 is TGTGCCAGCAGCTTGGACCTAAGGACTGCCGAAGCTTTCTTT.

The chain has TRBV6-6 and TRBJ1-5, with 7 positions matching TRBD1. The V gene end was trimmed by 11 bases and the J gene end by 4 bases; junction bases not matched to a gene: 11. Per the germline V gene, CDR1 is MNHNY and CDR2 is SVGAGI (reference sequence). This CDR3 has 14 amino acids. CDR3 in amino acids: CAGRSRDRNQPQHF. The CDR3 DNA is TGTGCCGGCCGAAGCCGGGACAGAAATCAGCCCCAGCATTTT.

The chain couples TRBV9 to TRBJ2-2, with 13 bases fitting TRBD2. There are 16 residues in the CDR3. Trimming removed 4 bases from V and 6 bases from J; junction bases left unmatched: 6. Per the germline V gene, CDR1 is SGDLS and CDR2 is YYNGEE. The CDR3 sequence: CASSIGTSGASGELFF. Written as DNA, the CDR3 is TGTGCCAGCAGCATAGGGACTAGCGGGGCTTCCGGGGAGCTGTTTTTT. The whole variable domain, filled in from reference TRBV9 and TRBJ2-2, reads DSGVTQTPKHLITATGQRVTLRCSPRSGDLSVYWYQQSLDQGLQFLIQYYNGEERAKGNILERFSAQQFPDLHSELNLSSLELGDSALYFCASSIGTSGASGELFFGEGSRLTVL.

This chain uses TRBV5-1 with TRBJ1-5; D remains ambiguous. CDR3 length: 15 amino acids. Trimming cost V 7 bases and J 4 bases, with 18 bases left between them. Germline V gene sequence: CDR1 SGHRS, CDR2 YFSETQ. CDR3 bases: TGCGCCAGCCGTGCTCTCCCGGGTTTGAATCAGCCCCAGCATTTT. Translated: CASRALPGLNQPQHF.

This rearrangement joins TRBV11-2 to TRBJ2-7; D is unresolved. Per the germline V gene, CDR1 is SGHAT and CDR2 is FQNNGV. With 5 bases removed from V and 2 bases from J, the gap between germline ends came to 13 bases. The CDR3 sequence is 14 residues long. The DNA of the CDR3 is TGTGCCAGCAGCCCCGTCCTTCTAGCCTACGAGCAGTACTTC. Protein: CASSPVLLAYEQYF.